Below, 21 T cell receptor beta chains from the same sample are listed, as sequenced in a study of blood T cell repertoires in COVID-19. Clones were read by immunoSEQ multiplex PCR, and TCRdb kept only the in-frame ones, dropping some. The sample has about 76,000 clones, roughly 81% seen once. Sequencing was done on a sample of peripheral blood. The origin of the receptors is a man in his fifties or sixties with COVID-19, enrolled during active disease.

The gene calls are TRBV28 and TRBJ1-2; D is uncertain. This CDR3 comprises 11 residues. V was clipped by 3 bases and J by 7 bases, with 6 bases between them. The germline gives CDR1 MDHEN, CDR2 SYDVKM. CDR3 sequence: CASSFTSGYTF. The CDR3 DNA sequence: TGTGCCAGCAGTTTTACTTCTGGCTACACCTTC.

This clone occurred once. V is TRBV7-2 and J is TRBJ2-1; the D gene is possibly TRBD1 (5 bases). The CDR3 is 15 residues long. CDR1 is SGHTA, CDR2 FQGNSA, per germline. V lost 5 bases and J lost 1, with 12 bases in between. In DNA form, the CDR3 reads TGTGCCAGCAGCCCCGTAGGGGAATCCTACAATGAGCAGTTCTTC. Its translation is CASSPVGESYNEQFF. Full variable domain (remainder filled in from reference TRBV7-2 and TRBJ2-1): GAGVSQSPSNKVTEKGKDVELRCDPISGHTALYWYRQSLGQGLEFLIYFQGNSAPDKSGLPSDRFSAERTGGSVSTLTIQRTQQEDSAVYLCASSPVGESYNEQFFGPGTRLTVL.

This clone turned up a few times. The chain links TRBV30 to TRBJ2-1; no reliable D call. The CDR3 extends over 16 amino acids. Germline V lookup: CDR1 GTSNPN, CDR2 SVGIG (reference sequence). Trimming took off 0 bases at V and 4 bases at J, with 16 bases between the two ends. The CDR3 loop reads CAWSVRWQEEYNEQFF. The CDR3 DNA reads as TGTGCCTGGAGTGTACGTTGGCAGGAAGAGTACAATGAGCAGTTCTTC.

This clone counts as medium-sized. The chain is built from TRBV7-2 and TRBJ1-4; D is undetermined. V lost 1 base to trimming and J lost 6 bases, with 6 bases between them. The germline V gene encodes CDR1 SGHTA and CDR2 FQGNSA. The CDR3 is 13 residues long. CDR3 in amino acids: CASSLGQYEKLFF. Written as DNA, the CDR3 is TGTGCCAGCAGCTTAGGGCAGTATGAAAAACTGTTTTTT.

This rearrangement joins TRBV11-3 to TRBJ2-2, with TRBD2 matching 7 bases. The CDR3 is 16 amino acids. CDR1 is SGHNT and CDR2 is YENEEA in the germline V gene. Germline trimming cut 4 bases from V and 1 base from J; bases unmatched to any gene: 6. CDR3 sequence reads: CASSSRPGGNTGELFF. Written as DNA, the CDR3 is TGTGCCAGCAGCTCTAGACCGGGGGGGAACACCGGGGAGCTGTTTTTT.

V gene TRBV7-2 combines with J gene TRBJ2-7; TRBD2 might be the D (5 bases). The V gene lost 5 bases and the J gene lost 3 bases, with 5 bases spanning the gap. Germline V gene lookup returns CDR1 SGHTA and CDR2 FQGNSA. This CDR3 comprises 11 residues. The CDR3: CASSGSYEQYF. For the CDR3, the DNA is TGTGCCAGCAGCGGGAGCTACGAGCAGTACTTC. The entire variable domain, with the rest obtained from reference TRBV7-2 and TRBJ2-7, is as follows: GAGVSQSPSNKVTEKGKDVELRCDPISGHTALYWYRQSLGQGLEFLIYFQGNSAPDKSGLPSDRFSAERTGGSVSTLTIQRTQQEDSAVYLCASSGSYEQYFGPGTRLTVT.

V is TRBV16 and J is TRBJ1-2; D not resolved. The CDR3 is made up of 12 amino acids. Germline-derived CDR1 and CDR2 are KGHSY and FQNENV. The V gene lost 0 bases and the J gene lost 5 bases, with 4 bases spanning the gap. The CDR3 here is CASSQSRYGYTF. Written as DNA, the CDR3 is TGTGCCAGCAGCCAATCCCGTTATGGCTACACCTTC.

The chain joins TRBV7-2 to TRBJ1-5; TRBD1 might be the D (6 bases). The germline V gene encodes CDR1 SGHTA and CDR2 FQGNSA. The CDR3 is made up of 15 amino acids. Deletions cut 1 base from V and 4 bases from J, with 11 bases between. Written as DNA, the CDR3 is TGTGCCAGCAGCTTAGTAGGGGGTGCTAATCAGCCCCAGCATTTT. This codes for CASSLVGGANQPQHF. The whole variable domain, filled in from reference TRBV7-2 and TRBJ1-5, reads GAGVSQSPSNKVTEKGKDVELRCDPISGHTALYWYRQSLGQGLEFLIYFQGNSAPDKSGLPSDRFSAERTGGSVSTLTIQRTQQEDSAVYLCASSLVGGANQPQHFGDGTRLSIL.

The chain is built from TRBV11-2 and TRBJ1-1; 9 bases are a match to TRBD1. Germline assignment: CDR1 SGHAT and CDR2 FQNNGV. J lost 7 bases, V lost 2 bases, and 17 bases had no gene match. This CDR3 region has 18 residues. The CDR3 DNA follows: TGTGCCAGCAGCTTATACCCTCCCGGGACAGGGTCGCCCAGTGAAGCTTTCTTT. Translation gives CASSLYPPGTGSPSEAFF.

The chain couples TRBV2 to TRBJ2-1; 14 bases fit TRBD2. Losses at the gene ends were 5 bases for V and 14 bases for J; bases not matched to a gene: 5. The germline CDR1 and CDR2 sequences are SNHLY and FYNNEI. The CDR3 contains 13 residues. The CDR3 DNA follows: TGTGCCAGCAGTCTAGGGACTAGCGGGAGTAAGTTCTTC. It codes for CASSLGTSGSKFF. Drawing the rest from reference TRBV2 and TRBJ2-1, the complete variable domain is EPEVTQTPSHQVTQMGQEVILRCVPISNHLYFYWYRQILGQKVEFLVSFYNNEISEKSEIFDDQFSVERPDGSNFTLKIRSTKLEDSAMYFCASSLGTSGSKFFGPGTRLTVL.

This chain connects TRBV2 to TRBJ1-4, with D maybe TRBD1 (5 bases). Trimming took off 8 bases at V and 4 bases at J, with 11 bases between the two ends. This CDR3 has 13 amino acids. Germline V lookup: CDR1 SNHLY, CDR2 FYNNEI. CDR3 in amino acids: CASLGTDNEKLFF. The CDR3, as DNA: TGTGCCAGCTTGGGGACTGATAATGAAAAACTGTTTTTT.

This chain joins TRBV9 and TRBJ2-5; D might be TRBD2 (5 bases). Deletions cut 1 base from V and 2 bases from J, with 12 bases between. The V gene's germline CDR1 is SGDLS and CDR2 YYNGEE. The CDR3 length is 15 residues. The CDR3 nucleotides read TGTGCCAGCAGCGTAAATTGGGGAGCGCAAGAGACCCAGTACTTC. It codes for CASSVNWGAQETQYF. Full variable domain (outside the CDR3, taken from reference TRBV9 and TRBJ2-5): DSGVTQTPKHLITATGQRVTLRCSPRSGDLSVYWYQQSLDQGLQFLIQYYNGEERAKGNILERFSAQQFPDLHSELNLSSLELGDSALYFCASSVNWGAQETQYFGPGTRLLVL.

The chain joins TRBV6-5 to TRBJ1-3; D remains ambiguous. CDR1 is MNHEY and CDR2 is SVGAGI in the germline V gene. The CDR3 extends over 13 amino acids. V shed 10 bases and J shed 0 bases, with 10 bases lying between them. In DNA, the CDR3 is TGTGCCACCCTAGGGAGCTCTGGAAACACCATATATTTT. Translation: CATLGSSGNTIYF.

The chain combines TRBV6-4 with TRBJ2-2; D unresolved. Germline values: CDR1 MRHNA, CDR2 SNTAGT. CDR3 length: 13 amino acids. Trimming pared 6 bases from V and 3 bases from J, leaving 8 bases between. The DNA of the CDR3 is TGTGCCAGCAGAGTAACGGACACCGGGGAGCTGTTTTTT. It translates to CASRVTDTGELFF.

This chain uses TRBV10-1 with TRBJ1-1; tentatively, D is TRBD1 (5 bases). The length of the CDR3 is 13 residues. The ends were cut back, 4 bases at V and 1 base at J, with 7 bases in the middle. Germline-derived CDR1 and CDR2 are WNHNN and SYGVQD (reference sequence). CDR3 protein: CASSGQKNTEAFF. CDR3 nucleotides: TGCGCCAGCAGTGGACAGAAGAACACTGAAGCTTTCTTT.

The chain recombines TRBV19 with TRBJ2-3; 9 nucleotides agree with TRBD2. The germline V gene has CDR1 LNHDA and CDR2 SQIVND (reference sequence). The CDR3 sequence is 14 residues long. The J segment lost 6 bases and the V segment lost 7 bases, leaving 8 bases of the junction unmatched. The CDR3 DNA follows: TGTGCCAGTACCCGCGGGGGGGCCTCTGATACGCAGTATTTT. This encodes CASTRGGASDTQYF.

CDR3 DNA sequence: TGTGCCAGCAGCGCAACCTCAGGGGCCTACAATGAGCAGTTCTTC. Residues: CASSATSGAYNEQFF. V usage is TRBV9 and J usage is TRBJ2-1; D might be TRBD1 (6 bases). The CDR3 loop spans 15 amino acids. CDR1 SGDLS and CDR2 YYNGEE come from the germline V gene. The germline V and J ends were trimmed by 3 bases and 2 bases, with 12 bases remaining between them.

The CDR3 sequence is CARSTHRALFTGELFF. In nucleotides, the CDR3 is TGCGCCAGGAGCACTCACAGGGCCTTATTTACCGGGGAGCTGTTTTTT. V gene TRBV23-1 combines with J gene TRBJ2-2, with D maybe TRBD1 (6 bases). TRBV23-1 is an ORF; its function is uncertain. This CDR3 is 16 amino acids long. The V end was cut by 9 bases, the J end by 5 bases, with 22 bases between.

This sequence joins TRBV4-1 and TRBJ1-5; D may be TRBD1 (6 bases). CDR1 and CDR2 (germline): MGHRA, YSYEKL. The CDR3 spans 15 residues. V was pared by 4 bases and J by 1 base, with 11 bases between. The CDR3 loop is CASSLLQGSNQPQHF. CDR3 in DNA: TGCGCCAGCAGCCTACTACAGGGAAGCAATCAGCCCCAGCATTTT.

This clone was picked up one time. V and J are TRBV3-1 (or the pseudogene TRBV3-2) and TRBJ2-7, with 10 nucleotides matching TRBD2. V shed 4 bases, J shed 4 bases, and the junction held 4 bases outside the gene matches. The CDR3 has 14 amino acids. In germline, CDR1 is LGHDT, CDR2 YNNKEL (reference sequence). The CDR3, as DNA: TGTGCCAGCAGCCTCGGACTAGCGGATTACGAGCAGTACTTC. It codes for CASSLGLADYEQYF.

CDR3 DNA sequence: TGTGCCAGCAGTTTCTACGGGACAGGGATCCAAGAGACCCAGTACTTC. It yields the protein CASSFYGTGIQETQYF. This chain joins TRBV6-5 and TRBJ2-5, with 9 bases identical to TRBD1. V trimming: 4 bases; J trimming: 1 base; junction bases outside the gene matches: 7. CDR1 and CDR2 from the germline V gene are MNHEY and SVGAGI. The CDR3 spans 16 residues.